This T cell receptor (beta chain) was retrieved from a study of cytomegalovirus exposure and HLA in healthy donors. The wider study: Earlier results showed roughly 110 million unique TCR beta sequences derived from approximately 170 million T cells. Study-level findings and limits: Using a false discovery rate of 0.05, a later analysis showed that approximately 18,000 TCR beta sequences were associated with HLA alleles. By HLA locus, TCR association rates varied in a later analysis, with DRB1 showing the most and HLA-C the fewest.

V lost 6 bases to trimming and J lost 2 bases; unmatched junction nucleotides: 7. Per the germline V gene, CDR1 is KGHSH and CDR2 is LQKENI. The CDR3 sequence is 15 residues long. Note on this clone: The antigen remains undetermined.

A multiplex PCR was run with 60 Vbeta primers and 13 Jbeta primers. Clones were sequenced by immunoSEQ multiplex PCR, and TCRdb holds only the in-frame ones, with some missing. The sample lists 110,000 or so clones, 75% to 85% occurring once. The sequencing input was PBMCs. The TCR sequence derives from a man in his forties or fifties in good health and CMV-seronegative. The V and J genes are TRBV18 and TRBJ1-2; 9 bases map to TRBD1. CDR3 protein: CASSSFGTGNYGYTF. The CDR3 DNA reads TGTGCCAGCTCTAGTTTCGGGACAGGGAACTATGGCTACACCTTC.